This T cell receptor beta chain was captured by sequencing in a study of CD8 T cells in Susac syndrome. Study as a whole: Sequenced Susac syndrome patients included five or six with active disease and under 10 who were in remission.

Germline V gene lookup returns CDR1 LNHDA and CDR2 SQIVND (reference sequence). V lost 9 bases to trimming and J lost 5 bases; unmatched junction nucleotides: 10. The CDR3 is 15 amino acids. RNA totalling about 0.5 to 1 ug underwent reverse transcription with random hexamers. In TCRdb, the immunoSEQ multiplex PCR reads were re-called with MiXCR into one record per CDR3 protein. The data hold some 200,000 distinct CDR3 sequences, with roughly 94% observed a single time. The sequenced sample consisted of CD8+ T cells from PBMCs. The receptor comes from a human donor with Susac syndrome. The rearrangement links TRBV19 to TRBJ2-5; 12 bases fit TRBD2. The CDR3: CASSSGRALMETQYF. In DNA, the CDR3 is TGTGCCAGCTCTAGCGGGAGGGCCCTCATGGAGACCCAGTACTTC.